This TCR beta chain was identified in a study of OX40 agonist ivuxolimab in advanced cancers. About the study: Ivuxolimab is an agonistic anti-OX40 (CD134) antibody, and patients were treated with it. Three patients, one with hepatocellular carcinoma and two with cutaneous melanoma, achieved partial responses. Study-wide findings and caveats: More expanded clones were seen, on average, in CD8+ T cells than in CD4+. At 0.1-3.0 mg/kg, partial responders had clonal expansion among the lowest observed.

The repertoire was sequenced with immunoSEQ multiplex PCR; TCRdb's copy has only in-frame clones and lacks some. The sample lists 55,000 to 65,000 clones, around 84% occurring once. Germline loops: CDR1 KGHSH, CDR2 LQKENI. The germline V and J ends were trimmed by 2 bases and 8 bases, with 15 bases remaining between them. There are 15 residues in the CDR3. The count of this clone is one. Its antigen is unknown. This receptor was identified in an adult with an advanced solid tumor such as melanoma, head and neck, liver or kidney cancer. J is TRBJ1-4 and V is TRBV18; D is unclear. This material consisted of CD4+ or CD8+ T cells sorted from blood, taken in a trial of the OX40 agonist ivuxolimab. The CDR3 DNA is TGTGCCAGCTCACCATGGAGCCCATCCCAGGAAAAACTGTTTTTT. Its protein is CASSPWSPSQEKLFF.